This T cell receptor beta chain was identified during a study of response to subunit inactivated influenza vaccine. A word on this clonotype: Its antigen remains unidentified.

The study's findings and limits: T cells newly recruited by each seasonal influenza vaccination are few, the authors suggested.

Via MiXCR, TCRdb re-called the RT-PCR reads, giving one row per CDR3 protein. The sample carries approximately 480,000 distinct CDR3 sequences, around 9.9% recorded once. Germline trimming cut 1 base from V and 6 bases from J; bases unmatched to any gene: 6. Looked up from germline, CDR1 is SGHTA and CDR2 is FQGNSA. The CDR3 totals 16 residues. The chain combines TRBV7-2 with TRBJ2-1, with 10 bases matching TRBD2. The TCR sequence derives from a man between 45 and 60 years old who received an inactivated influenza vaccine. This material consisted of PBMCs from blood, taken roughly 45 days after vaccination. The CDR3 loop is CASSLVPAGGGNEQFF. The CDR3 region has the DNA TGTGCCAGCAGCTTAGTCCCAGCGGGAGGGGGCAATGAGCAGTTCTTC.